This T cell receptor (beta chain) was identified in a study of human T cells and chemical hapten exposure (dated by TCRdb to about 2021). Background for the entire study: For sensitization, 2% DPC in acetone was applied to an approximately 2 cm by approximately 2 cm area of upper inner arm skin. Blood for TCR sequencing was provided by twenty-nine alopecia patients at one to four time points (pre-sensitization, 2, 6 and 24 weeks). The libraries were sequenced as a pool, and the TCR yield per sample differed mostly because of small variations in library volumes within the pool. Patients additionally received weekly therapeutic DPC doses to the scalp throughout the roughly 26-week study period. Alopecia areata with under or over 50% scalp involvement, alopecia totalis and alopecia universalis were represented in the patient cohort, which was mostly female. Patch testing on the upper back used Finn chambers containing 0.01% DPC, with scoring done after 6 days according to International Contact Dermatitis Research Group standards. In alopecia patients, the study followed how the peripheral blood TCR repertoire changed in vivo over primary and secondary sensitization to diphenylcyclopropenone (DPC), a hapten. Blood was sampled from patients pre-sensitization (week 0) and at 2, 6 and about 24 weeks after DPC sensitization.

Receptor libraries were prepared by RACE. For sequencing, a NextSeq 500 was employed. Library preparation attached unique molecular identifiers to individual cDNA molecules for quantitative, reproducible TCR counting. From each blood RNA sample, both TCR alpha and TCR beta chains were sequenced. On the study's bioinformatics: Samples had a median of approximately 96,000 TCRs, with a range from roughly 20,000 to 700,000. The Decombinator software suite was used to annotate V, J and CDR3 in the TCR reads. Every sample was subsampled to the same number of TCRs (28,000) for the PS versus PT1 abundance plots. Expanded TCRs were defined as absent before sensitization and observed at least eight times at the 2-week time point. The public sequencing data were trimmed at Q25 with fastp and processed into clonotypes with MiXCR by TCRdb, which kept only in-frame beta chains. Every entry covers one CDR3 protein and lists the most common genes and DNA from its rows. The V and J calls follow TCRdb's processing rather than the paper's. This sample has about 360,000 distinct CDR3 sequences in its table, and 4% to 5.5% of those were observed once. The ten largest clones add up to 2% to 2.5% of the sample.

In the paper's terms, the time point label means: patch test 1, 2 weeks after DPC sensitization. In the paper's terms, the treatment or condition label means: therapeutic diphenylcyclopropenone sensitization with weekly scalp DPC. At each patch-test visit, blood was drawn before the patch test was applied. To be eligible, patients had to be aged 18 to 70, diagnosed with alopecia and judged suitable for DPC therapy, while pregnant patients were excluded. Total RNA was extracted from unfractionated whole blood collected in Tempus Blood RNA tubes. CDR1 and CDR2 (MNHEY, SVGEGT) derive from the germline V gene. Here V drops 5 bases and J drops 10 bases, and the junction holds 11 bases not matched to any gene. The CDR3 covers 17 residues, taking in both the cysteine and the phenylalanine. The kept DNA is CDR3 alone, 51 bases in frame from the first base. The research as a whole found: No change with DPC sensitization was found in the number of TCRs above 1 in 1000 frequency, and no evidence of global repertoire structure alterations was found. Expanded TCRs formed significantly more large CDR3 similarity clusters than pre-sensitization or healthy control sets, consistent with antigen-driven responses. After repeated subsampling, changes were observed in the strength of the expansion versus patch-test correlation and in the threshold at which the correlation became significant. Because all patients had alopecia, a presumed autoimmune disease, the immune response of the patients might differ from that of healthy individuals. Patch test score was positively correlated with the number of PT1 expanded TCRs, with significance at thresholds 8, 16 and 32 but not at 4.

A word on this clonotype: Its antigen specificity is not known. Base qualities are missing; no much larger clone stands one base away.

The sample consisted of whole blood, taken in connection with sensitization to the hapten diphenylcyclopropenone (DPC). The chain was built from TRBV6-2 or TRBV6-3 and TRBJ2-1; 16 central bases correspond to TRBD2. This TCR was sampled from a woman aged 50 to 60 with alopecia areata. Some clones in this sample may be carry-over from other donors' samples. The DNA reads as follows: TGTGCCAGCAGTCCCCCACCCGGGACTAGCGGGAGGGCCGAGCAGTTCTTC. It is translated as CASSPPPGTSGRAEQFF.